This TCR beta chain was found in a study of T cell responses to AZD1222 COVID-19 vaccine. Study-wide context: Researchers grouped second doses given at about 4 or about 12 weeks into one pool.

This table comes from immunoSEQ multiplex PCR, and its TCRdb copy is limited to in-frame clones, with some not included. The table lists approximately 79,000 clones, about 88% of them singletons. The CDR3 covers 15 residues. V was pared by 4 bases and J by 4 bases, with 14 bases between. CDR1 is SGHRS and CDR2 is YFSETQ in the germline V gene. Sample: peripheral blood, taken on day 0 of AZD1222 vaccination. The chain couples TRBV5-1 to TRBJ2-2, with a possible D match to TRBD2 (6 bases). This TCR was sampled from an adult in good health. CDR3 bases: TGCGCCAGCAGCCCAGCCGGGACTTTCACCGGGGAGCTGTTTTTT. Its protein product is CASSPAGTFTGELFF.